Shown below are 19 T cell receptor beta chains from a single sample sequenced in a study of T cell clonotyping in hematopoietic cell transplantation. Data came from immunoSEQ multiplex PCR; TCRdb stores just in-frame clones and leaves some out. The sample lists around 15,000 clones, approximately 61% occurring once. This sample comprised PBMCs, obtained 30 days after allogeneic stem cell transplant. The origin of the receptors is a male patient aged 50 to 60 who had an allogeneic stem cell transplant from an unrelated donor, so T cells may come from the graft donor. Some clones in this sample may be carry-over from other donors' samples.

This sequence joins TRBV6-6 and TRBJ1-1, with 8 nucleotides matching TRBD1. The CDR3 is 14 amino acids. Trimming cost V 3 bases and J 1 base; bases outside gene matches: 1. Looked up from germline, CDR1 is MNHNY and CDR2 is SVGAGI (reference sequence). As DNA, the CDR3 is TGTGCCAGCAGTTATGGACAGGGGAACACTGAAGCTTTCTTT. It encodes CASSYGQGNTEAFF.

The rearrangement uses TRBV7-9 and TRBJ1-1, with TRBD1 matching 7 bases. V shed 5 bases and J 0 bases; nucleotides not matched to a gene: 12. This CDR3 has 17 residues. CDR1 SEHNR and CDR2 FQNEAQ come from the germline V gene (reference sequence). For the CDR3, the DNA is TGTGCCAGCAGCACTAGACCGGGACAGATCATGAACACTGAAGCTTTCTTT. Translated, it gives CASSTRPGQIMNTEAFF.

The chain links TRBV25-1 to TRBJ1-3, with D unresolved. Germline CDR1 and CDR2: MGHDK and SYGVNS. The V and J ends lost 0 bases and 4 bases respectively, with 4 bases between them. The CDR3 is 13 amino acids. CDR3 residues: CASSEYAGNTIYF. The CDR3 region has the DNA TGTGCCAGCAGTGAATATGCGGGAAACACCATATATTTT.

As DNA, the CDR3 is TGTGCCAGCAGTTTTCTGACAGCCCGGCAGCCCCAGCATTTT. Its protein is CASSFLTARQPQHF. This sequence joins TRBV28 and TRBJ1-5; D is possibly TRBD1 (5 bases). Germline loops: CDR1 MDHEN, CDR2 SYDVKM. The CDR3 runs 14 residues. V was shortened by 3 bases and J by 7 bases, with 13 bases between the two germline ends.

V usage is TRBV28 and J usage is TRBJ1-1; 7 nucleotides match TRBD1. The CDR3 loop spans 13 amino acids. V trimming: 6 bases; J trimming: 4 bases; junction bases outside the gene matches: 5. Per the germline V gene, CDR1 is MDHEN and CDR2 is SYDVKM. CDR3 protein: CASSQQGRTEAFF. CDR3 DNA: TGTGCCAGCAGCCAACAGGGGCGCACTGAAGCTTTCTTT.

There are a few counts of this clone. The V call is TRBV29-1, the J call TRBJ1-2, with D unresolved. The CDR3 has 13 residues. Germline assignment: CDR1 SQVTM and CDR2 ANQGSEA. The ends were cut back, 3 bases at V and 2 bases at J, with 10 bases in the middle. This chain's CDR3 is CSVDRADNYGYTF. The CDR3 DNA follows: TGCAGCGTTGATAGGGCAGACAACTATGGCTACACCTTC.

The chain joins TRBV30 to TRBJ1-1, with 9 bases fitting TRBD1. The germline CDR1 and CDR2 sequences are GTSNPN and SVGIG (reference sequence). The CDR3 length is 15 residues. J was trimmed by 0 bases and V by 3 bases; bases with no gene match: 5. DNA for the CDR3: TGTGCCTGGAGCGGGACAGGGTACATGAACACTGAAGCTTTCTTT. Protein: CAWSGTGYMNTEAFF.

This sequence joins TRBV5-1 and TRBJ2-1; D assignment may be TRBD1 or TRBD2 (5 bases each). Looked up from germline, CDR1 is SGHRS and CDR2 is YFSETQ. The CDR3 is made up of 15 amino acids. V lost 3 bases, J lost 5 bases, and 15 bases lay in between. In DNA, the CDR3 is TGCGCCAGCAGCTCCCGGGACGGTGTCCACAATGAGCAGTTCTTC. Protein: CASSSRDGVHNEQFF.

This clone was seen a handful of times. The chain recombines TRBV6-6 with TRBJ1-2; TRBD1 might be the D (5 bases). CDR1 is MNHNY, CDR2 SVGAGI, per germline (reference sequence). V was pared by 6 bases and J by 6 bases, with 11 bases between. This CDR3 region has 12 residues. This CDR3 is CASSLGGDGYTF. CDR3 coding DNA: TGTGCCAGCAGCTTGGGGGGGGATGGCTACACCTTC.

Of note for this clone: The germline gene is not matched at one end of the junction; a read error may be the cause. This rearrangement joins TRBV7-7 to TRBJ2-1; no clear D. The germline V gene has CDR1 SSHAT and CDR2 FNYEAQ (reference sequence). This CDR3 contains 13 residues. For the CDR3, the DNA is TGTGCTAGCAGCAAAGACCGGGTCAATGAGCAGTTCTTC. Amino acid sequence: CASSKDRVNEQFF.

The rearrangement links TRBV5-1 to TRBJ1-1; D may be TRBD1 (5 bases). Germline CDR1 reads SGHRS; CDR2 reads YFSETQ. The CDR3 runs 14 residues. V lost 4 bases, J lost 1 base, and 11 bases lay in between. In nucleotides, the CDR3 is TGCGCCAGCAGCAAGCGAGGGGCGAACACTGAAGCTTTCTTT. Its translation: CASSKRGANTEAFF. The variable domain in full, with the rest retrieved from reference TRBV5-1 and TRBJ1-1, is KAGVTQTPRYLIKTRGQQVTLSCSPISGHRSVSWYQQTPGQGLQFLFEYFSETQRNKGNFPGRFSGRQFSNSRSEMNVSTLELGDSALYLCASSKRGANTEAFFGQGTRLTVV.

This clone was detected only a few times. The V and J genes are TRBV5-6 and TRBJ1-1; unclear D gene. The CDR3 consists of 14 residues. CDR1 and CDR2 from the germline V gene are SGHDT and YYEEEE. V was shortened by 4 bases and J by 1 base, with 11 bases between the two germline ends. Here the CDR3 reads CASSPSSANTEAFF. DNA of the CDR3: TGTGCCAGCAGCCCTAGTTCAGCGAACACTGAAGCTTTCTTT.

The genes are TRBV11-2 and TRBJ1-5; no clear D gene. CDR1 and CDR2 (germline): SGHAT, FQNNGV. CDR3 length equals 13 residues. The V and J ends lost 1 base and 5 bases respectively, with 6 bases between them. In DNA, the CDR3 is TGTGCCAGCAGCTTAGGGTCGGATCAGCCCCAGCATTTT. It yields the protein CASSLGSDQPQHF.

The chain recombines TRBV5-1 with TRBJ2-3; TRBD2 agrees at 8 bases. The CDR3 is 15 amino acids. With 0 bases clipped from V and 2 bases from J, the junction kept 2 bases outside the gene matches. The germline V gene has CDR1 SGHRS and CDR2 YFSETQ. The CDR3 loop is CASSLDSGTTDTQYF. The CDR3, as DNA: TGCGCCAGCAGCTTGGATAGCGGGACCACAGATACGCAGTATTTT.

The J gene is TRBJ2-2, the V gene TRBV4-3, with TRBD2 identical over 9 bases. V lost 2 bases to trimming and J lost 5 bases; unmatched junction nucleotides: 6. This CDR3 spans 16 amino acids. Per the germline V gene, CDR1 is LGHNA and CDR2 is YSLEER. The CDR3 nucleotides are TGCGCCAGCAGCCAAATAGCGGGGGTACCGACCGGGGAGCTGTTTTTT. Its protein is CASSQIAGVPTGELFF.

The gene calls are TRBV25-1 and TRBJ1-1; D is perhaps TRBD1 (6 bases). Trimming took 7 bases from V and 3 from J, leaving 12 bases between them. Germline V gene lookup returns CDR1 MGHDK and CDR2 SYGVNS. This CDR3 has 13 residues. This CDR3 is CASTTHRDTEAFF. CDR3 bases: TGTGCCAGCACAACTCACAGGGACACTGAAGCTTTCTTT.

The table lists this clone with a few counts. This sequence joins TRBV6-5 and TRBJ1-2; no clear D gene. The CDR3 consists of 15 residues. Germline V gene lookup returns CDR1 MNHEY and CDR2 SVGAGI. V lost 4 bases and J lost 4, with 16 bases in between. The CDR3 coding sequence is TGTGCCAGCAGTTTAACCCGGCAGGCAGCCTATGGCTACACCTTC. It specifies CASSLTRQAAYGYTF.

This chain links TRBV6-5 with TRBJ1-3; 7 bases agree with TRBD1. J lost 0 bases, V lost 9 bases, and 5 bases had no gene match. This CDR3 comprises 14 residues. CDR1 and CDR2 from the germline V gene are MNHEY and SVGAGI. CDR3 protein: CASRGQNSGNTIYF. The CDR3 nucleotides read TGTGCCAGTAGGGGACAGAACTCTGGAAACACCATATATTTT.

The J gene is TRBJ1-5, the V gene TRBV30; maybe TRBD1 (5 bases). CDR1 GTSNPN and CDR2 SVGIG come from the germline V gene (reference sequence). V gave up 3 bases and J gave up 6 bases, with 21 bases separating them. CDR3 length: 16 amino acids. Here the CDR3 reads CAWRGGGGLVTQPQHF. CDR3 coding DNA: TGTGCCTGGAGGGGGGGTGGAGGGCTCGTTACTCAGCCCCAGCATTTT.